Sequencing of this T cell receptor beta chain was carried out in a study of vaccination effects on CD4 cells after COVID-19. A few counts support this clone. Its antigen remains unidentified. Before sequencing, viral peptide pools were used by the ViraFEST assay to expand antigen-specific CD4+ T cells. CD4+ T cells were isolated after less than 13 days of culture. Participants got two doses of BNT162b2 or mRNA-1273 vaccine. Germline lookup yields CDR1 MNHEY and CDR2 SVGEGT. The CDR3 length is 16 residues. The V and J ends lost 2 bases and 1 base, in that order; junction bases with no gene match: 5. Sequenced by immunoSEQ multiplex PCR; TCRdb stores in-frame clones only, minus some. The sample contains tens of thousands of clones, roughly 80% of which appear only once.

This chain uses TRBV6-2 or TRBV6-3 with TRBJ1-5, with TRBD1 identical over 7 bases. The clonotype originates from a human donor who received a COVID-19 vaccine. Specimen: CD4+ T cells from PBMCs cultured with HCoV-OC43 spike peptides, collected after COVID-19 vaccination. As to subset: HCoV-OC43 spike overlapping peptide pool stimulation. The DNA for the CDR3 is TGTGCCAGCAGTTACCGACAGGGAGTGAGCAATCAGCCCCAGCATTTT. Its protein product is CASSYRQGVSNQPQHF.